A selection of T cell receptor beta chains follows, all from one sample in a study of blood T cell repertoires in COVID-19. This table comes from immunoSEQ multiplex PCR, and its TCRdb copy is limited to in-frame clones, with some not included. Of around 110,000 clones in the sample, about 80% were seen once. The sequenced sample consisted of peripheral blood. The source of these receptors is a woman in her fifties or sixties with acute or convalescent COVID-19. CDR3s include the opening cysteine and the closing phenylalanine or tryptophan. A D gene is named only where the DNA matches it firmly. Size values are once, few and many counts, or a class for expanded clones, and some rows have none.

j_call: TRBJ2-3; v_call: TRBV2; clone_size: NA; d_call: TRBD2; cdr3_nt: TGTGCCAGCAGCGCTCCGACAAGCGGGGCCCCGGATACGCAGTATTTT; cdr3_aa: CASSAPTSGAPDTQYF
j_call: TRBJ2-3; v_call: TRBV28; clone_size: NA; d_call: NA; cdr3_nt: TGTGCCAGCCGAGCCACAGATACGCAGTATTTT; cdr3_aa: CASRATDTQYF
j_call: TRBJ1-4; v_call: TRBV30; clone_size: NA; d_call: TRBD1; cdr3_nt: TGTGCCTGGAGTGTTAAGGGGGCGGCTAATGAAAAACTGTTTTTT; cdr3_aa: CAWSVKGAANEKLFF
j_call: TRBJ2-5; v_call: TRBV7-2; clone_size: NA; d_call: NA; cdr3_nt: TGTGCCAGCAGCCGGGAGATACAAGAGACCCAGTACTTC; cdr3_aa: CASSREIQETQYF
j_call: TRBJ2-3; v_call: TRBV7-9; clone_size: NA; d_call: NA; cdr3_nt: TGTGCCAGCAGGTCAGGGGATCAAACCCGGGATTTT; cdr3_aa: CASRSGDQTRDF
j_call: TRBJ1-3; v_call: TRBV4-1; clone_size: once; d_call: NA; cdr3_nt: TGCGCCAGCAGCCAAGGTACAGGCGGAAACACCATATATTTT; cdr3_aa: CASSQGTGGNTIYF
j_call: TRBJ2-3; v_call: TRBV6-4; clone_size: once; d_call: NA; cdr3_nt: TGTGCCAGCAGCAGGATTAGCACAGATACGCAGTATTTT; cdr3_aa: CASSRISTDTQYF
j_call: TRBJ1-2; v_call: TRBV11-2; clone_size: NA; d_call: TRBD1; cdr3_nt: TGTGCCAGCAGCTTAGACCTCCCCGGGACAGGGAATGGCTACACCTTC; cdr3_aa: CASSLDLPGTGNGYTF
j_call: TRBJ1-2; v_call: TRBV5-5; clone_size: NA; d_call: NA; cdr3_nt: TGTGCCAGCAGCTCGGCGGCAGGGACTAACTATGGCTACACCTTC; cdr3_aa: CASSSAAGTNYGYTF
j_call: TRBJ2-1; v_call: TRBV19; clone_size: NA; d_call: NA; cdr3_nt: TGTGCCAGTAGTAGCGGAGGGAGAACCTACAATGAGCAGTTCTTC; cdr3_aa: CASSSGGRTYNEQFF
j_call: TRBJ1-2; v_call: TRBV18; clone_size: NA; d_call: NA; cdr3_nt: TGTGCCAGCTCGCCGGAGGAGGGGCTGGGGTATGGCTACACCTTC; cdr3_aa: CASSPEEGLGYGYTF
j_call: TRBJ2-2; v_call: TRBV6-1; clone_size: NA; d_call: NA; cdr3_nt: TGTGCCAGCAGTGAGACCCAGGGTGGCACCGGGGAGCTGTTTTTT; cdr3_aa: CASSETQGGTGELFF
j_call: TRBJ2-3; v_call: TRBV7-2; clone_size: NA; d_call: NA; cdr3_nt: TGTGCCAGCAGCCCAAACCAGGCAGATACGCAGTATTTT; cdr3_aa: CASSPNQADTQYF
j_call: TRBJ1-2; v_call: TRBV12-5; clone_size: NA; d_call: NA; cdr3_nt: TGTGCTAGTGGTTTGGCGTCGACAGGATCCGCTAACTATGGCTACACCTTC; cdr3_aa: CASGLASTGSANYGYTF
j_call: TRBJ2-2; v_call: TRBV19; clone_size: NA; d_call: NA; cdr3_nt: TGTGCCAGTAGTACCCTACAACTCAGGTTTTCCACCTCAAACACCGGGGAGCTGTTTTTT; cdr3_aa: CASSTLQLRFSTSNTGELFF
j_call: TRBJ2-5; v_call: TRBV5-1; clone_size: NA; d_call: TRBD2; cdr3_nt: TGCGCCAGCAGCCCGGCGGGAGGGGGACAGACCCAGTACTTC; cdr3_aa: CASSPAGGGQTQYF
j_call: TRBJ1-6; v_call: TRBV3-1/TRBV3-2; clone_size: NA; d_call: NA; cdr3_nt: TGTGCCAGCAGCCAAGGTCAGGGTTTGAATTCACCCCTCCACTTT; cdr3_aa: CASSQGQGLNSPLHF
j_call: TRBJ2-7; v_call: TRBV3-1/TRBV3-2; clone_size: NA; d_call: TRBD2; cdr3_nt: TGTGCCAGCAGCCAAACTAGCGGGGGGGCCTACGAGCAGTACTTC; cdr3_aa: CASSQTSGGAYEQYF
j_call: TRBJ2-7; v_call: TRBV2; clone_size: NA; d_call: TRBD1; cdr3_nt: TGTGCCAGCAGTCTTATGGACAGGCGGACCTACGAGCAGTACTTC; cdr3_aa: CASSLMDRRTYEQYF
j_call: TRBJ2-3; v_call: TRBV29-1; clone_size: NA; d_call: NA; cdr3_nt: TGCAGCGCCACGAGGGGGGGTTTTCAGTATTTT; cdr3_aa: CSATRGGFQYF
j_call: TRBJ1-1; v_call: TRBV10-3; clone_size: NA; d_call: NA; cdr3_nt: TGTGCCATCAGCGCCACGACGGAGGGGAACACTGAAGCTTTCTTT; cdr3_aa: CAISATTEGNTEAFF
j_call: TRBJ1-1; v_call: TRBV18; clone_size: NA; d_call: TRBD1; cdr3_nt: TGTGCCAGCTCACACGACAGGGGACCTGAAGCTTTCTTT; cdr3_aa: CASSHDRGPEAFF
j_call: TRBJ1-5; v_call: TRBV6-5; clone_size: NA; d_call: TRBD1; cdr3_nt: TGTGCCAGCAGCCCAACCGGACAGGGAAATCAGCCCCAGCATTTT; cdr3_aa: CASSPTGQGNQPQHF
j_call: TRBJ1-1; v_call: TRBV6-4; clone_size: NA; d_call: TRBD1; cdr3_nt: TGTGCCAGCAGTGAGGTACAGGGGGCGATCACTGAAGCTTTCTTT; cdr3_aa: CASSEVQGAITEAFF
j_call: TRBJ2-5; v_call: TRBV6-1; clone_size: NA; d_call: NA; cdr3_nt: TGTGCCAGCAGTGAAGCGCTCTGGCAACCAGAGACCCAGTACTTC; cdr3_aa: CASSEALWQPETQYF
j_call: TRBJ1-1; v_call: TRBV28; clone_size: once; d_call: TRBD1; cdr3_nt: TGTGCCAGCAGGAGCCAGGGGGGCTGGAACACTGAAGCTTTCTTT; cdr3_aa: CASRSQGGWNTEAFF
j_call: TRBJ2-5; v_call: TRBV5-6; clone_size: NA; d_call: NA; cdr3_nt: TGTGCCAGCAGCTTGAGTCCTGCGGGGCGGAAGACCCAGTACTTC; cdr3_aa: CASSLSPAGRKTQYF